This T cell receptor (beta chain) came from a study of T cells after yellow fever vaccination. As for this clonotype: Its antigen is not identified.

Trimming removed 7 bases from V and 2 bases from J; junction bases left unmatched: 7. This CDR3 is 15 amino acids long. Regarding the study as a whole: Post-booster reappearance was seen for most primary-vaccination clones (about 96% CD4, roughly 86% CD8). Only a small proportion of the clonotypes turned up in both the CD4 and the CD8 compartments, likely arising from convergent recombination. FACS-sorted repertoires could contain abundant clonotypes contaminating from the bulk population.

Conversion of TCR transcripts into cDNA relied on 5'RACE template switching, which added a universal primer site and UMIs. MiXCR, run by TCRdb on the 5' RACE reads, gives a single entry per CDR3 protein. The data show about 580,000 distinct CDR3 sequences, 17% seen once. The chain has TRBV12-3 or TRBV12-4 and TRBJ2-1; TRBD2 agrees at 8 bases. The origin of this receptor is a man aged 18-30 years who received the YFV17D yellow fever vaccine. Sequencing used PBMCs, obtained 5 days after the first yellow fever vaccination. This chain's CDR3 is CASKRERGPYNEQFF. The CDR3 nucleotides read TGTGCCAGCAAGCGGGAGCGGGGGCCCTACAATGAGCAGTTCTTC.